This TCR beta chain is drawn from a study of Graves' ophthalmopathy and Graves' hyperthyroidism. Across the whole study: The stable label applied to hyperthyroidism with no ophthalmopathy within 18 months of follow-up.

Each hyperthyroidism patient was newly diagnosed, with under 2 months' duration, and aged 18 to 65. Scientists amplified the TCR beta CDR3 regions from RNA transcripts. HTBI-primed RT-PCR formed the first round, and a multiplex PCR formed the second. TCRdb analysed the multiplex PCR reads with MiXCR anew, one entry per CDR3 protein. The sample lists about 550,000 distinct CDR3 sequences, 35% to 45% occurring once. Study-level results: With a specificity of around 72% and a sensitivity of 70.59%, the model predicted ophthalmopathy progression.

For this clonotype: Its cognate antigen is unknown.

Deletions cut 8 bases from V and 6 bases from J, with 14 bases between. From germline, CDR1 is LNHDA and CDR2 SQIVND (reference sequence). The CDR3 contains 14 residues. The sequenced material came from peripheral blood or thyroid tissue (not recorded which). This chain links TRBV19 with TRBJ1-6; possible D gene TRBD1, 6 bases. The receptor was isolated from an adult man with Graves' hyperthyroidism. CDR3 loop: CASASGTSNSPLHF. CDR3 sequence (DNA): TGTGCCAGTGCTAGCGGGACAAGTAATTCACCCCTCCACTTT.